The TCR beta chain described here comes from a study of cytomegalovirus exposure and HLA in healthy donors. The germline CDR1 and CDR2 sequences are SGHAT and FQNNGV. V gave up 5 bases and J gave up 2 bases, with 17 bases separating them. The length of the CDR3 is 16 residues. Study results and limitations: Published work reported that the classifier diagnosed cytomegalovirus status with high specificity and sensitivity. TCR beta sequences reportedly predicted most subjects' HLA-A and HLA-B alleles accurately. The authors later found TCR association rates varying by HLA locus, with DRB1 most and HLA-C fewest. A later analysis linked a missense variant in DCLRE1C to the trimming of TCR beta V and J genes.

The PCR ran on 60 Vbeta and 13 Jbeta primers. Sequencing was performed with immunoSEQ multiplex PCR; in TCRdb, only in-frame clones are kept and a portion is missing. This sample has over 150,000 clones, with over 70% found just once. In the case of this clone: The antigen remains undetermined.

The TCR was taken from a woman aged 30 to 39 in good health and CMV-seropositive. The sample comprised PBMCs. V usage is TRBV11-2 and J usage is TRBJ2-3, with D perhaps matching TRBD2 (5 bases). The CDR3 region is CASSDYIGQYTDTQYF. The CDR3 region has the DNA TGTGCCAGCAGCGACTATATTGGGCAGTACACAGATACGCAGTATTTT.